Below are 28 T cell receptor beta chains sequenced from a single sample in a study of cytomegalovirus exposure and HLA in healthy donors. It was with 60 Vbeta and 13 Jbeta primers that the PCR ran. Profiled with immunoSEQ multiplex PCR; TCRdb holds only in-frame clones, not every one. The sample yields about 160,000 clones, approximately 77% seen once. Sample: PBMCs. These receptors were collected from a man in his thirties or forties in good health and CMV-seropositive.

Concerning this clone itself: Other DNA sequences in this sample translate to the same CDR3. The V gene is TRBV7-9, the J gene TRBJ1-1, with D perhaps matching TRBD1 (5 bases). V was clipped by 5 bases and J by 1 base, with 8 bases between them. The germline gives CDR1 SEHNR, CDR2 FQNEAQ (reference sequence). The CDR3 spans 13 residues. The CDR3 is CASSLQGNTEAFF. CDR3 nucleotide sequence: TGTGCCAGCAGCCTTCAGGGGAACACTGAAGCTTTCTTT.

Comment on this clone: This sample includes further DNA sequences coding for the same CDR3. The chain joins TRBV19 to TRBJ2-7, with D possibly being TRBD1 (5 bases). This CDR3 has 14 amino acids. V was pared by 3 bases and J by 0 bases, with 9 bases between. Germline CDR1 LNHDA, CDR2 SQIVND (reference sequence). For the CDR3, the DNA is TGTGCCAGTAGTATCACAGACAGCTCCTACGAGCAGTACTTC. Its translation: CASSITDSSYEQYF. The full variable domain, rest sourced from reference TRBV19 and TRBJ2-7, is DGGITQSPKYLFRKEGQNVTLSCEQNLNHDAMYWYRQDPGQGLRLIYYSQIVNDFQKGDIAEGYSVSREKKESFPLTVTSAQKNPTAFYLCASSITDSSYEQYFGPGTRLTVT.

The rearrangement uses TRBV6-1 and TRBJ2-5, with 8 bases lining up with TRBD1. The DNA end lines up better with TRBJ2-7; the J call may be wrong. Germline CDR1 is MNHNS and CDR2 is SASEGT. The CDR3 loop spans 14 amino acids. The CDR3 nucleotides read TGTGCCAGCACCTTGGGACAGGCCTCCTACGAGCAGTACTTC. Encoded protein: CASTLGQASYEQYF.

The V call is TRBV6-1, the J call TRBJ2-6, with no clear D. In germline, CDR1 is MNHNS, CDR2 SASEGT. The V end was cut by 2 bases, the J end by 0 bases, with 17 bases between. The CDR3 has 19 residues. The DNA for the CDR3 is TGTGCCAGCAGTGAATTAGTAATTCTCTTGAGCTCTGGGGCCAACGTCCTGACTTTC. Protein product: CASSELVILLSSGANVLTF.

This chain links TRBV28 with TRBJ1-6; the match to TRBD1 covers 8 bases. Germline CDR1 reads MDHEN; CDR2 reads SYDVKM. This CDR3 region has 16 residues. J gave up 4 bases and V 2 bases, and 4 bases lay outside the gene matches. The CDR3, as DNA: TGTGCCAGCAGTTTAATTGGACAGGGTTATAATTCACCCCTCCACTTT. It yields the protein CASSLIGQGYNSPLHF. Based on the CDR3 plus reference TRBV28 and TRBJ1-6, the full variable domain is DVKVTQSSRYLVKRTGEKVFLECVQDMDHENMFWYRQDPGLGLRLIYFSYDVKMKEKGDIPEGYSVSREKKERFSLILESASTNQTSMYLCASSLIGQGYNSPLHFGNGTRLTVT.

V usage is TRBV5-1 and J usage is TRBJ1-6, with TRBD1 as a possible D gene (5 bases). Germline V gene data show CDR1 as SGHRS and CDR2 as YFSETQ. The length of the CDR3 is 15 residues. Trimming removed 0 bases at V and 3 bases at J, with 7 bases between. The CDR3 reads CASSLDRSYNSPLHF. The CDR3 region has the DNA TGCGCCAGCAGCTTGGACAGGAGCTATAATTCACCCCTCCACTTT. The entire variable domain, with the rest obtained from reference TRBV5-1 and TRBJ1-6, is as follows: KAGVTQTPRYLIKTRGQQVTLSCSPISGHRSVSWYQQTPGQGLQFLFEYFSETQRNKGNFPGRFSGRQFSNSRSEMNVSTLELGDSALYLCASSLDRSYNSPLHFGNGTRLTVT.

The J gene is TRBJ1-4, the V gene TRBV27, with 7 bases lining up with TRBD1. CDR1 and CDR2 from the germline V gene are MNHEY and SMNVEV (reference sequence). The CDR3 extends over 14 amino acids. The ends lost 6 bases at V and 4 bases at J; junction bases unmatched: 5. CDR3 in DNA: TGTGCCAGCAGATATACAGGGGTTAATGAAAAACTGTTTTTT. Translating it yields CASRYTGVNEKLFF.

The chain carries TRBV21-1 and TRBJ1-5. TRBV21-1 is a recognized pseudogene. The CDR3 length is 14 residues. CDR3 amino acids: CASSKVAGVQPQHF. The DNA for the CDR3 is TGTGCCAGCAGCAAGGTCGCGGGGGTTCAGCCCCAGCATTTT.

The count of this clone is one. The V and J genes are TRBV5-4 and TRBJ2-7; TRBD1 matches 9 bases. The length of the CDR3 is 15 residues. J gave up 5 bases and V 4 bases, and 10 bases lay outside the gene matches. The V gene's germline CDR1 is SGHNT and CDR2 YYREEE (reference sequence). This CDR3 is CASSTAGQGPHEQYF. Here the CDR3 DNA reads TGTGCCAGCAGCACGGCGGGACAGGGCCCCCACGAGCAGTACTTC.

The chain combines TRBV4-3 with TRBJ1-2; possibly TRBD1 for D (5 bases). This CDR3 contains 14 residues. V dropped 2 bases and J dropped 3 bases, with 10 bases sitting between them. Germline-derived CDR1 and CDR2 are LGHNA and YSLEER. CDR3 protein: CASSQWQGDYGYTF. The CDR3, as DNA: TGCGCCAGCAGCCAATGGCAGGGCGACTATGGCTACACCTTC.

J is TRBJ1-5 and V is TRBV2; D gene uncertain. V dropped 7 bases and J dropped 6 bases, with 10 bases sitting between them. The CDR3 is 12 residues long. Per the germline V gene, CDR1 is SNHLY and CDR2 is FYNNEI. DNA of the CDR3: TGTGCCAGCAACGGGGTCGGTCAGCCCCAGCATTTT. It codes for CASNGVGQPQHF.

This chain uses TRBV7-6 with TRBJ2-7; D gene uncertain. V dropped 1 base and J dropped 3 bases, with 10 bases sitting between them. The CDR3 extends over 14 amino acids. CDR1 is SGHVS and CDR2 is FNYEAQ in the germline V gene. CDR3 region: CASSLDAQDYEQYF. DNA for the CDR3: TGTGCCAGCAGCTTAGACGCCCAGGACTACGAGCAGTACTTC.

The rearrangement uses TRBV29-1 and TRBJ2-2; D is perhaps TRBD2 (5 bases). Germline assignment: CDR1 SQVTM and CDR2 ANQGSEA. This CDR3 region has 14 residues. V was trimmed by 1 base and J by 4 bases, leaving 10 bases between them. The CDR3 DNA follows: TGCAGCGTTGAAGGGCAGGCGGGCACCGGGGAGCTGTTTTTT. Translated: CSVEGQAGTGELFF.

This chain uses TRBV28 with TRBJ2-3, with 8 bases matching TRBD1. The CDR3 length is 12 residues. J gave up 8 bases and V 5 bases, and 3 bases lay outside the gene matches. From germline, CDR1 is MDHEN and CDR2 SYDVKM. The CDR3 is CASSTTGVTQYF. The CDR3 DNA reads TGTGCCAGCAGTACGACAGGGGTTACGCAGTATTTT.

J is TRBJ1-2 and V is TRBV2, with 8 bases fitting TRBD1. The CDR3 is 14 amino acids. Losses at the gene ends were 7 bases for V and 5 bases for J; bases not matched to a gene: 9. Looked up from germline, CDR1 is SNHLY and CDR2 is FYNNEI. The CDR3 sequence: CASIRAGGAYGYTF. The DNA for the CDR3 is TGTGCCAGCATTAGGGCAGGGGGCGCATATGGCTACACCTTC.

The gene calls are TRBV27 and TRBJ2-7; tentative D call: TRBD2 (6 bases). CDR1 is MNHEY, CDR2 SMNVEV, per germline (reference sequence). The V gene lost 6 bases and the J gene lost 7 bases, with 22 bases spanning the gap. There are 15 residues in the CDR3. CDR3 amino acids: CASRVRDGTGEEQYF. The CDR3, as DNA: TGTGCCAGCAGAGTTCGGGATGGGACTGGGGAAGAGCAGTACTTC.

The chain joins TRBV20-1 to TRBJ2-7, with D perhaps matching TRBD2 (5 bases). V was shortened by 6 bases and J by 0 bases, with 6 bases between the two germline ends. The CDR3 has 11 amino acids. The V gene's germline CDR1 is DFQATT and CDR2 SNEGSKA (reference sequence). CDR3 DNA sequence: TGCAGTGCAGGGAGCTCCTACGAGCAGTACTTC. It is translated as CSAGSSYEQYF.

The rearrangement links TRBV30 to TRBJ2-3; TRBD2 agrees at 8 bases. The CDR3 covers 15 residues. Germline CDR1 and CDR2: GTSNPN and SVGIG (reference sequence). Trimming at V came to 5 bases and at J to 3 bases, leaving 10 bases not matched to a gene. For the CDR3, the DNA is TGTGCCTGGCTCCCCGGGGGGGCGGGTACAGATACGCAGTATTTT. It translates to CAWLPGGAGTDTQYF.

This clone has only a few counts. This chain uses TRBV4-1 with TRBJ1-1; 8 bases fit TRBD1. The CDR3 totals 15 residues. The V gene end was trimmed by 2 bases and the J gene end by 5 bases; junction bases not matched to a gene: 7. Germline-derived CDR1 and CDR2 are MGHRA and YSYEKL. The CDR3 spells CASSQSGQGKTEAFF. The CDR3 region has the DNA TGCGCCAGCAGCCAATCCGGACAGGGCAAAACTGAAGCTTTCTTT.

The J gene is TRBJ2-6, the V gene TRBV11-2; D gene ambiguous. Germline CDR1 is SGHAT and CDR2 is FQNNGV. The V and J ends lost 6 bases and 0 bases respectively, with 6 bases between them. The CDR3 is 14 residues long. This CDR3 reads CASRLSSGANVLTF. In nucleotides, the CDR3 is TGTGCCAGCAGATTGAGCTCTGGGGCCAACGTCCTGACTTTC.

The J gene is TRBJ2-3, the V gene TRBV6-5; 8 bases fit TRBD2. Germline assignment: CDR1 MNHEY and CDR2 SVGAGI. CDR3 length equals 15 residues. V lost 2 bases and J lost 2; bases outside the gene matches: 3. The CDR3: CASSYLAGITDTQYF. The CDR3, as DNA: TGTGCCAGCAGTTACCTAGCGGGTATCACAGATACGCAGTATTTT.

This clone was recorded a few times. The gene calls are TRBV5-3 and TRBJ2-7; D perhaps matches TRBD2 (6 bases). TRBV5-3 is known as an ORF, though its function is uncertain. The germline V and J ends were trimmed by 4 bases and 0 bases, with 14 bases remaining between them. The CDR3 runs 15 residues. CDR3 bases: TGTGCCAGAAGCCCGCCGGGACTCCACTCCTACGAGCAGTACTTC. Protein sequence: CARSPPGLHSYEQYF.

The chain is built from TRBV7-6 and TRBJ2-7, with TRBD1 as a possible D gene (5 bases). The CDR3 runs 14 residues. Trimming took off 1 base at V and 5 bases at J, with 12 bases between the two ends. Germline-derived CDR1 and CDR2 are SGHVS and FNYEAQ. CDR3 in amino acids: CASSLVAGPHEQYF. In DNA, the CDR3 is TGTGCCAGCAGCTTAGTGGCAGGGCCCCACGAGCAGTACTTC.

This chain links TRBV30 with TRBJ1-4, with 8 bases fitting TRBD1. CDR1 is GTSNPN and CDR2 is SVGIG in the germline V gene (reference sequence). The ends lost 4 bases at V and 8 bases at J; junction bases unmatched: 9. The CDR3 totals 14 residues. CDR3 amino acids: CAWIPGQASEKLFF. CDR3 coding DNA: TGTGCCTGGATACCGGGACAGGCATCCGAAAAACTGTTTTTT.

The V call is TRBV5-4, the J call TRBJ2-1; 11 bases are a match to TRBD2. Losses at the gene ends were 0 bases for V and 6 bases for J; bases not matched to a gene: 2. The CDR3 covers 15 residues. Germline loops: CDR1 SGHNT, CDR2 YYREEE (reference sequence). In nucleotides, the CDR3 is TGTGCCAGCAGCTTGGGACTAGCGGGGATCAATGAGCAGTTCTTC. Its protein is CASSLGLAGINEQFF.

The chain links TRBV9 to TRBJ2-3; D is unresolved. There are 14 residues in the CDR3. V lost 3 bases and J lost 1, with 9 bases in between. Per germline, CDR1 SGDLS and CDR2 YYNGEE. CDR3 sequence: CASSDVTGTDTQYF. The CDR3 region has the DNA TGTGCCAGCAGCGACGTAACAGGCACAGATACGCAGTATTTT. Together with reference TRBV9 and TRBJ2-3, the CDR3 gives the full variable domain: DSGVTQTPKHLITATGQRVTLRCSPRSGDLSVYWYQQSLDQGLQFLIQYYNGEERAKGNILERFSAQQFPDLHSELNLSSLELGDSALYFCASSDVTGTDTQYFGPGTRLTVL.

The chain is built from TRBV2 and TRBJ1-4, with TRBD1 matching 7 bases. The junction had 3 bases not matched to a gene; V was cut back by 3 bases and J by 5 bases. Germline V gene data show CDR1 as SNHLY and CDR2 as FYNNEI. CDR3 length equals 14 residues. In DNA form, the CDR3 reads TGTGCCAGCAGTGATCAGGGGGTAAATGAAAAACTGTTTTTT. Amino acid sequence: CASSDQGVNEKLFF.

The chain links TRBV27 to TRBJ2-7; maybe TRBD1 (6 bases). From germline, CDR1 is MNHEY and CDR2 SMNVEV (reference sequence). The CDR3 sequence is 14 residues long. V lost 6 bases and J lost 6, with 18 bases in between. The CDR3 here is CASSPTTGIREQYF. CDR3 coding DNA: TGTGCCAGCAGCCCCACAACAGGGATTCGCGAGCAGTACTTC.